The sequence of this TCR beta chain was determined in a study of blood T cell repertoires in COVID-19. The table came from immunoSEQ multiplex PCR; TCRdb's copy has only in-frame clones and leaves some out. This table holds approximately 150,000 clones, about 81% found once. V shed 4 bases and J shed 11 bases, with 17 bases lying between them. The CDR3 runs 13 residues. The germline gives CDR1 SNHLY, CDR2 FYNNEI. The participants were between roughly 18 and 100 years old and came from roughly 24 US areas. Participant-reported clinical history was the basis for cohort assignment. This chain uses TRBV2 with TRBJ1-2; TRBD1 is a possible D gene (5 bases). Material: PBMCs or T cells enriched from blood (not recorded which). This receptor was taken from a man aged 40-49 years with acute COVID-19. In DNA, the CDR3 is TGTGCCAGCAGTGGTTCCGCCACAGGTAGATACACCTTC. Its protein product is CASSGSATGRYTF. The complete variable domain, with remaining parts taken from reference TRBV2 and TRBJ1-2, reads EPEVTQTPSHQVTQMGQEVILRCVPISNHLYFYWYRQILGQKVEFLVSFYNNEISEKSEIFDDQFSVERPDGSNFTLKIRSTKLEDSAMYFCASSGSATGRYTFGSGTRLTVV.